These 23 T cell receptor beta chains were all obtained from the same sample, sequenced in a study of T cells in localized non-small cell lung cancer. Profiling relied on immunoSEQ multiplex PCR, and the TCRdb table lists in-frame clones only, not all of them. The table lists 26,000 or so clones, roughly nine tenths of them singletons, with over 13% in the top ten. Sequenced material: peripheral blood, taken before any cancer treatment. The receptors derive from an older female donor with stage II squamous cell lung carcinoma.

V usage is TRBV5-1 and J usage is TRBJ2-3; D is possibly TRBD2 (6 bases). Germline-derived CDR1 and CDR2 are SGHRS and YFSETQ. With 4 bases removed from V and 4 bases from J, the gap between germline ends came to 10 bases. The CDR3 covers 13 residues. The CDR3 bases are TGCGCCAGCAGCCTGACGGGGGCAGATACGCAGTATTTT. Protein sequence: CASSLTGADTQYF. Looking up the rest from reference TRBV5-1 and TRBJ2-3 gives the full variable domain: KAGVTQTPRYLIKTRGQQVTLSCSPISGHRSVSWYQQTPGQGLQFLFEYFSETQRNKGNFPGRFSGRQFSNSRSEMNVSTLELGDSALYLCASSLTGADTQYFGPGTRLTVL.

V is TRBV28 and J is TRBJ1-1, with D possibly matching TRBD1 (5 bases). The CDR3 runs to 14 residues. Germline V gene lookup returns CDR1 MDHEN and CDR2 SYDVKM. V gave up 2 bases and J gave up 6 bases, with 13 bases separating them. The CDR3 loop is CASSLGAFEAEAFF. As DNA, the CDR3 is TGTGCCAGCAGTTTAGGGGCCTTCGAAGCTGAAGCTTTCTTT.

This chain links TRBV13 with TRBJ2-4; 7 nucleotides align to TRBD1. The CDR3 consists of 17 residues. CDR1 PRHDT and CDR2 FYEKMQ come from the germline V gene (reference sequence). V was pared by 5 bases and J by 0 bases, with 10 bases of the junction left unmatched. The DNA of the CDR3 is TGTGCCAGCAGCCCACGGACAGGCGGTTTAGCCAAAAACATTCAGTACTTC. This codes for CASSPRTGGLAKNIQYF. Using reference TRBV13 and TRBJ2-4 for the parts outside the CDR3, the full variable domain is AAGVIQSPRHLIKEKRETATLKCYPIPRHDTVYWYQQGPGQDPQFLISFYEKMQSDKGSIPDRFSAQQFSDYHSELNMSSLELGDSALYFCASSPRTGGLAKNIQYFGAGTRLSVL.

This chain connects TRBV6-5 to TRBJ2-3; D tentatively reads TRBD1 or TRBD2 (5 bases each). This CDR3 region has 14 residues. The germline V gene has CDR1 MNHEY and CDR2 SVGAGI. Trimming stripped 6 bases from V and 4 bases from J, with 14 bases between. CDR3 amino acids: CASSRRQGADTQYF. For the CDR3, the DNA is TGTGCCAGCAGCCGCCGGCAGGGAGCAGATACGCAGTATTTT.

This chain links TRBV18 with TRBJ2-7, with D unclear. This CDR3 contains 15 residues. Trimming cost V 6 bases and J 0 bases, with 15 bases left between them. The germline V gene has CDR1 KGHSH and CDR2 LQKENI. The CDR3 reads CASSPGGPSSYEQYF. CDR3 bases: TGTGCCAGCTCCCCCGGTGGGCCGAGCTCCTACGAGCAGTACTTC.

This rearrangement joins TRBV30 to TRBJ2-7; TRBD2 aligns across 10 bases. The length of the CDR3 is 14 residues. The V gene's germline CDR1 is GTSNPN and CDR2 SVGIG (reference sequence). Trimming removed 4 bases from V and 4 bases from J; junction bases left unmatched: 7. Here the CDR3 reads CAWNPGLATYEQYF. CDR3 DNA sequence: TGTGCCTGGAACCCGGGACTAGCGACATACGAGCAGTACTTC.

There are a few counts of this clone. The CDR3 sequence is CASSEFDPLNNSPLHF. Here the CDR3 DNA reads TGTGCCAGCAGTGAGTTTGACCCGCTTAATAATTCACCCCTCCACTTT. V usage is TRBV2 and J usage is TRBJ1-6, with D hard to call. Trimming removed 3 bases from V and 5 bases from J, with 14 bases in between. CDR3 length: 16 amino acids. Germline CDR1 reads SNHLY; CDR2 reads FYNNEI.

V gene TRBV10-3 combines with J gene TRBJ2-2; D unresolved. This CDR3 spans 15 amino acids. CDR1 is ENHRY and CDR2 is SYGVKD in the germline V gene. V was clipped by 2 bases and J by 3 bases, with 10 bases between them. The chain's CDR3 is CAISERDIDTGELFF. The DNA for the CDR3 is TGTGCCATCAGTGAGAGGGATATCGACACCGGGGAGCTGTTTTTT.

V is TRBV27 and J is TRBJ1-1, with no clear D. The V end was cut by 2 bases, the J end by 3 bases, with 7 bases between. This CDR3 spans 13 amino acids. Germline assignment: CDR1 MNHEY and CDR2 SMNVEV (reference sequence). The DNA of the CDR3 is TGTGCCAGCAGTTTAGTGGGTGACACTGAAGCTTTCTTT. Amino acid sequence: CASSLVGDTEAFF.

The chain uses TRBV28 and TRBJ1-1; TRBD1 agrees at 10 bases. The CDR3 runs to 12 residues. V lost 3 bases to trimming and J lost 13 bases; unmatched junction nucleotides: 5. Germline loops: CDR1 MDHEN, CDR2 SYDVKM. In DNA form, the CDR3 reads TGTGCCAGCAGTTTCGGACAGGGGGTGGTTTTCTTT. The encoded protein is CASSFGQGVVFF.

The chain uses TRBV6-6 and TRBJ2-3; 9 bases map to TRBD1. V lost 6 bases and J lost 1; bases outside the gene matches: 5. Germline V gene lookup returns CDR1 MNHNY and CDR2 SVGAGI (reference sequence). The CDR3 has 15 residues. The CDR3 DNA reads TGTGCCAGCAGCGGAAGACAGGGGGGCACAGATACGCAGTATTTT. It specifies CASSGRQGGTDTQYF.

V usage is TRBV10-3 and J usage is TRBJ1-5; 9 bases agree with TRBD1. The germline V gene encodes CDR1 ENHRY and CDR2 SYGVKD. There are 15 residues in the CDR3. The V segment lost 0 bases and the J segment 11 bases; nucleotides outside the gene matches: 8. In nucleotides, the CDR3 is TGTGCCATCAGTGAGTCGAGGACAGGGGAAAATTCCCAGCATTTT. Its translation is CAISESRTGENSQHF.

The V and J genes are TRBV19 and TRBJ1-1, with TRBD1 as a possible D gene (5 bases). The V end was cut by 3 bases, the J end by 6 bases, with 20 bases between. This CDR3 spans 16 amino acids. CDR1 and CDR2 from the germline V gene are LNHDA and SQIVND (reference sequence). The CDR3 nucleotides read TGTGCCAGTAGTATCTCCCCGAGCGGAAGGGGCGCTGAAGCTTTCTTT. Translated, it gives CASSISPSGRGAEAFF.

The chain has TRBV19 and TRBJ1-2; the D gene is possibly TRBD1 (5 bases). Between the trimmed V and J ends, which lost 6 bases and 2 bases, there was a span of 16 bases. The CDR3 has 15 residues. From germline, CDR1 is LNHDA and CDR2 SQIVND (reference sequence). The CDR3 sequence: CASRHRGAANYGYTF. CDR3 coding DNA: TGTGCCAGTAGGCATCGCGGGGCAGCGAACTATGGCTACACCTTC.

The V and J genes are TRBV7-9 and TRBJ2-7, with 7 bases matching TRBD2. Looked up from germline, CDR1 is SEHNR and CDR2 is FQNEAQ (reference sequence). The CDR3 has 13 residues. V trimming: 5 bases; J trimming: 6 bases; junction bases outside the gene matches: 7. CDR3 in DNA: TGTGCCAGCAGCCCCGGATGGGGGGGCGAGCAGTACTTC. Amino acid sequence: CASSPGWGGEQYF.

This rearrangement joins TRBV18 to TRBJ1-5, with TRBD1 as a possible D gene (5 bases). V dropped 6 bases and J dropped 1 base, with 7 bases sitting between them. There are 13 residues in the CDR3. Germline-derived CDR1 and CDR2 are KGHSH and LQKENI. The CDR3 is CASSRDSNQPQHF. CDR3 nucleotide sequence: TGTGCCAGCTCCCGGGACAGCAATCAGCCCCAGCATTTT.

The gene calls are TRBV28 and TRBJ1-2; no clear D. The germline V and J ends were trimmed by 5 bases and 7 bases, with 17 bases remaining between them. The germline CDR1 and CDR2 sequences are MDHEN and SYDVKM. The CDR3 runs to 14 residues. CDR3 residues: CASSPFVVLGGYTF. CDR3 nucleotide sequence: TGTGCCAGCAGTCCCTTTGTGGTCCTAGGTGGCTACACCTTC.

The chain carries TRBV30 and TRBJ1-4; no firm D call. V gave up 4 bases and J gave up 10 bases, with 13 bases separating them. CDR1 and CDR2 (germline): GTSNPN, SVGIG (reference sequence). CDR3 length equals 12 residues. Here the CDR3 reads CAWNEGRAKLFF. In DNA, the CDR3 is TGTGCCTGGAACGAGGGTAGGGCAAAACTGTTTTTT.

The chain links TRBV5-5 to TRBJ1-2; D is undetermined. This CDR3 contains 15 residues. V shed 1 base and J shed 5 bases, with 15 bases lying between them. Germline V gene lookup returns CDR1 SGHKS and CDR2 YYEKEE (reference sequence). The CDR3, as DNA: TGTGCCAGCAGCTTGCATCCTTCGACCATGTATGGCTACACCTTC. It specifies CASSLHPSTMYGYTF.

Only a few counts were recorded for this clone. The CDR3 region has the DNA TGCGCCAGCAGCTTGGGCAGGGATGATGGCTACACCTTC. Translated: CASSLGRDDGYTF. The chain recombines TRBV5-1 with TRBJ1-2; maybe TRBD1 (5 bases). The V gene lost 0 bases and the J gene lost 6 bases, with 9 bases spanning the gap. This CDR3 comprises 13 residues. Germline V lookup: CDR1 SGHRS, CDR2 YFSETQ.

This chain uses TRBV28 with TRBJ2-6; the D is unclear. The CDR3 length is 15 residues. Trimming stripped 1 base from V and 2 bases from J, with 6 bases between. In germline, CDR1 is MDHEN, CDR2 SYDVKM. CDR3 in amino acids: CASSLSVPGANVLTF. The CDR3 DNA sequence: TGTGCCAGCAGTTTATCAGTTCCTGGGGCCAACGTCCTGACTTTC.

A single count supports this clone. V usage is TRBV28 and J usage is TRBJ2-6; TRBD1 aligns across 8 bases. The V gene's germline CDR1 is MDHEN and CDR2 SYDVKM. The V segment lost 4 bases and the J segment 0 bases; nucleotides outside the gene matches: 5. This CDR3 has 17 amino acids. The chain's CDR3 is CASSSDREFSGANVLTF. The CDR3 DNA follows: TGTGCCAGCAGTTCGGACAGGGAGTTCTCTGGGGCCAACGTCCTGACTTTC.

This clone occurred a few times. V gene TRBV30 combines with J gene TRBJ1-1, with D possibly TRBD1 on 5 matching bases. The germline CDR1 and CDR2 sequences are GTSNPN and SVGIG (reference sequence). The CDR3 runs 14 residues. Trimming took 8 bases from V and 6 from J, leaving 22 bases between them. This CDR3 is CARRARASYSEAFF. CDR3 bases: TGTGCCCGCAGGGCGAGAGCTAGCTACTCTGAAGCTTTCTTT. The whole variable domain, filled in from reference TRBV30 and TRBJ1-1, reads SQTIHQWPATLVQPVGSPLSLECTVEGTSNPNLYWYRQAAGRGLQLLFYSVGIGQISSEVPQNLSASRPQDRQFILSSKKLLLSDSGFYLCARRARASYSEAFFGQGTRLTVV.